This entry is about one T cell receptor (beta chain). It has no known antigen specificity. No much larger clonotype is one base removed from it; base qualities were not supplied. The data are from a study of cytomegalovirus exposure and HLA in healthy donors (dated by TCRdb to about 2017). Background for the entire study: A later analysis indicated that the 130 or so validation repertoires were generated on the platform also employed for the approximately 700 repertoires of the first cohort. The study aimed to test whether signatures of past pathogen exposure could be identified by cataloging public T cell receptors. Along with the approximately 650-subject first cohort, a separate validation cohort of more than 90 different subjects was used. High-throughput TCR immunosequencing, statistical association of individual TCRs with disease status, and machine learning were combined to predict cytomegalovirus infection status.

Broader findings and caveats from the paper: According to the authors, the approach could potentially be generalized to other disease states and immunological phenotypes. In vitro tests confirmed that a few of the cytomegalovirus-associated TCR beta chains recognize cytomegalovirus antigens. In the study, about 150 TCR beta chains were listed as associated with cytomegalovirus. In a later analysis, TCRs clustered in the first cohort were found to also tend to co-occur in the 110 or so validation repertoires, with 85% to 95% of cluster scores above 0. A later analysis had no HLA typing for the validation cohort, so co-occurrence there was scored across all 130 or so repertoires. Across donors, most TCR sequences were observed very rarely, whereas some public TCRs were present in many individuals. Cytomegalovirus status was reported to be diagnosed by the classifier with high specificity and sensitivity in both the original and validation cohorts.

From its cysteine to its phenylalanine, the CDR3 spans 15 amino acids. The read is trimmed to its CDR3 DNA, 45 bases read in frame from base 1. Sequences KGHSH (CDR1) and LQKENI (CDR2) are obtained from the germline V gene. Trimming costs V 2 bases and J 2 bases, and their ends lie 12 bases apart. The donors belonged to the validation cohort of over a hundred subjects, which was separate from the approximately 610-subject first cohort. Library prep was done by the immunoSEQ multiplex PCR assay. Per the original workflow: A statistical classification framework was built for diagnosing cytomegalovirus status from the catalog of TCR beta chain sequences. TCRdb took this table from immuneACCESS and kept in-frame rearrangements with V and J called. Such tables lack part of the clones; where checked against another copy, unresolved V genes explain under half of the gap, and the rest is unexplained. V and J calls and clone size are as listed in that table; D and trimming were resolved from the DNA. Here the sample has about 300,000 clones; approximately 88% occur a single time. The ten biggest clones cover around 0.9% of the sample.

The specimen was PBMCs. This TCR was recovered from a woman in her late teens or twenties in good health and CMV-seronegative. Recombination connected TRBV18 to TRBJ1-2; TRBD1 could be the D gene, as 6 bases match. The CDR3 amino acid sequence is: CASSPEVQGNYGYTF. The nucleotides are TGTGCCAGCTCACCAGAAGTCCAGGGGAACTATGGCTACACCTTC.